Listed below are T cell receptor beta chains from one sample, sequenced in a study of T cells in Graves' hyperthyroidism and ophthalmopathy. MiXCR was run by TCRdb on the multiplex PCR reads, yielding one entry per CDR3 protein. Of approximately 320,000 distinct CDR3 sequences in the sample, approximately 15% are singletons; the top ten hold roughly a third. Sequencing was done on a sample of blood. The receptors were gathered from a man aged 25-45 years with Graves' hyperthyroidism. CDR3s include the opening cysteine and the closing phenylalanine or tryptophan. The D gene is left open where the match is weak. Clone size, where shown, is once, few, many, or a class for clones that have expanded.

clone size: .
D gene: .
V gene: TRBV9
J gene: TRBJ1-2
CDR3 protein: CASSSFSRQANYGYTF
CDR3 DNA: TGTGCCAGCAGCTCTTTCTCCCGGCAGGCCAACTATGGCTACACCTTC

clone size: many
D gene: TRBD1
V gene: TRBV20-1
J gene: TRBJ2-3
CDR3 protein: CSASGKGGGEDTQYF
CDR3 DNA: TGCAGTGCTAGTGGTAAAGGGGGCGGCGAAGATACGCAGTATTTT

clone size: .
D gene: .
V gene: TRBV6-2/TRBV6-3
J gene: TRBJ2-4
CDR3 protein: CASSYLGIQYF
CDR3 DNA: TGTGCCAGCAGTTACTTGGGGATTCAGTACTTC

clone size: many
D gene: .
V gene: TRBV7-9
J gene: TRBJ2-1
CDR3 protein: CASSLNGFNEQFF
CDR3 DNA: TGTGCCAGCAGCTTGAACGGGTTCAATGAGCAGTTCTTC

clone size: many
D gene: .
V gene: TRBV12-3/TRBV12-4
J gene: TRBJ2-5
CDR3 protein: CASSPTRQVETQYF
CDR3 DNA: TGTGCCAGCAGCCCCACGCGGCAGGTGGAGACCCAGTACTTC

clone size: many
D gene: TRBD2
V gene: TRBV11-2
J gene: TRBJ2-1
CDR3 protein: CASSPLTSGSSNEQFF
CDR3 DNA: TGTGCCAGCAGCCCCCTCACTAGCGGGTCGAGTAATGAGCAGTTCTTC

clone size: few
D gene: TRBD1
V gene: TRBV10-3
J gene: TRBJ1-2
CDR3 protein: CAISGAGQRDDGYTF
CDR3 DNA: TGTGCCATCAGTGGGGCGGGACAGCGTGACGATGGCTACACCTTC

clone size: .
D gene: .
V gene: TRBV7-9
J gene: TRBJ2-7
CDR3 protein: CASSPMEGYEQYF
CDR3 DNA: TGTGCCAGCAGCCCAATGGAAGGCTACGAGCAGTACTTC

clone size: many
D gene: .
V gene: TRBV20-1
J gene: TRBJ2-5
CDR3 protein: CSAPTLLDRLTQYF
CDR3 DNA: TGCAGTGCCCCCACCCTCCTCGATCGGTTAACCCAGTACTTC

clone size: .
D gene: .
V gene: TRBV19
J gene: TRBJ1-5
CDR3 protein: CASTRHPNQPQHF
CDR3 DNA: TGTGCCAGTACCAGACACCCCAATCAGCCCCAGCATTTT

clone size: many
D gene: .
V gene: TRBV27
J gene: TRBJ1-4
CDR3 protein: CASSLLGHEKLFF
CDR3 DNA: TGTGCCAGCAGTTTACTGGGGCATGAAAAACTGTTTTTT

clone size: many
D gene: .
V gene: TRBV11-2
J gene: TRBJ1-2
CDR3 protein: CASSLVAGYDYGYTF
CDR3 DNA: TGTGCCAGCAGCTTAGTTGCGGGTTACGACTATGGCTACACCTTC

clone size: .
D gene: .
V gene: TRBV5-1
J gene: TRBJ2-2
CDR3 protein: CASSLYPRTGELFF
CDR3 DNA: TGCGCCAGCAGCTTGTACCCCCGCACCGGGGAGCTGTTTTTT

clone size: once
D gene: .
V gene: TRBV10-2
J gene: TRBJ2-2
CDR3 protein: CASSEERVSDTGELFF
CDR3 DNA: TGCGCCAGCAGTGAGGAGAGGGTTAGCGACACCGGGGAGCTGTTTTTT

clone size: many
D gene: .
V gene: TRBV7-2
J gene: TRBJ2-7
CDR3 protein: CASSLDSAYEQYF
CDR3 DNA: TGTGCCAGCAGCCTGGACAGTGCCTACGAGCAGTACTTC

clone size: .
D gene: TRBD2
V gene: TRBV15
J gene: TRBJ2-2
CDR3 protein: CATSGPGGAGELFF
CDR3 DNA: TGTGCCACCAGCGGTCCGGGGGGGGCCGGGGAGCTGTTTTTT

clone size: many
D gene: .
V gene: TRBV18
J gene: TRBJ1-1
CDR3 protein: CASSPQRTTEAFF
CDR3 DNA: TGTGCCAGCTCACCACAGAGAACAACTGAAGCTTTCTTT